The 14 T cell receptor beta chains listed next were all sequenced from one sample in a study of blood T cell repertoires in COVID-19. Repertoires were generated with immunoSEQ multiplex PCR, while TCRdb's copy carries only in-frame clones and drops some. This table holds about 140,000 clones, roughly four fifths found once. The specimen was peripheral blood. These TCRs come from a woman of 80 years or more with active or convalescent COVID-19.

This chain joins TRBV3-1 (or the pseudogene TRBV3-2) and TRBJ1-6, with TRBD1 as a possible D gene (5 bases). Germline CDR1 and CDR2: LGHDT and YNNKEL (reference sequence). Trimming removed 3 bases from V and 5 bases from J, with 11 bases in between. CDR3 size: 15 residues. The CDR3 region has the DNA TGTGCCAGCAGCCACAGACAGCTGAATAATTCACCCCTCCACTTT. It translates to CASSHRQLNNSPLHF.

This chain connects TRBV2 to TRBJ1-1; D might be TRBD1 (5 bases). This CDR3 spans 15 amino acids. Germline V lookup: CDR1 SNHLY, CDR2 FYNNEI. V gave up 1 base and J gave up 0 bases, with 9 bases separating them. This CDR3 is CASSEGGPVNTEAFF. For the CDR3, the DNA is TGTGCCAGCAGTGAAGGGGGCCCGGTGAACACTGAAGCTTTCTTT.

The chain joins TRBV20-1 to TRBJ2-5; D not resolved. Germline loops: CDR1 DFQATT, CDR2 SNEGSKA (reference sequence). The CDR3 is 12 residues long. V was shortened by 3 bases and J by 1 base, with 6 bases between the two germline ends. CDR3 nucleotides: TGCAGTGCTAGTCCGTCCCAAGAGACCCAGTACTTC. Translated: CSASPSQETQYF.

This rearrangement joins TRBV18 to TRBJ2-2; tentatively, D is TRBD1 (5 bases). The CDR3 totals 14 residues. The germline V gene encodes CDR1 KGHSH and CDR2 LQKENI. Trimming shortened V by 8 bases and J by 1 base, and 11 bases separated the two germline ends. DNA of the CDR3: TGTGCCAGCAAAACCGGACAGAACACCGGGGAGCTGTTTTTT. Its translation: CASKTGQNTGELFF.

This chain uses TRBV18 with TRBJ2-2, with D perhaps matching TRBD2 (5 bases). The CDR3 length is 14 residues. The V and J ends lost 3 bases and 5 bases respectively, with 10 bases between them. The germline CDR1 and CDR2 sequences are KGHSH and LQKENI. CDR3 nucleotides: TGTGCCAGCTCACCTGGACTCTGGACCGGGGAGCTGTTTTTT. It is translated as CASSPGLWTGELFF.

V usage is TRBV19 and J usage is TRBJ1-3; D remains unclear. Trimming shortened V by 0 bases and J by 2 bases, and 11 bases separated the two germline ends. This CDR3 spans 16 amino acids. Germline V CDR1 and CDR2: LNHDA, SQIVND (reference sequence). The CDR3 sequence: CASSIEPGTAGNTIYF. The CDR3 DNA is TGTGCCAGTAGTATAGAGCCGGGAACGGCTGGAAACACCATATATTTT.

This clone was picked up a small number of times. The V and J genes are TRBV5-1 and TRBJ1-4; D gene unclear. This CDR3 comprises 15 residues. V shed 7 bases and J shed 1 base, with 14 bases lying between them. Germline loops: CDR1 SGHRS, CDR2 YFSETQ. The CDR3 nucleotides are TGCGCCAGCGGGCCCAGCGGGGAAACTAATGAAAAACTGTTTTTT. Translated, it gives CASGPSGETNEKLFF.

With respect to this clone: One end of the junction varies from germline; a read error may be responsible. This chain links TRBV4-3 with TRBJ1-2; D not resolved. This CDR3 contains 15 residues. Germline values: CDR1 LGHNA, CDR2 YSLEER. The CDR3 here is CASSEDLGNSYGYTF. CDR3 DNA: TGCGCCAGCAGCGAAGACCTCGGTAATTCCTATGGCTACACCTTC.

J is TRBJ2-7 and V is TRBV7-2; 11 bases align to TRBD1. Germline values: CDR1 SGHTA, CDR2 FQGNSA. J gave up 1 base and V 3 bases, and 11 bases lay outside the gene matches. The CDR3 totals 18 residues. The CDR3 region is CASSLSPTGTGGSYEQYF. The CDR3 DNA reads TGTGCCAGCAGCTTGTCTCCAACCGGGACAGGGGGTTCCTACGAGCAGTACTTC. Supplemented by reference TRBV7-2 and TRBJ2-7, the full variable domain reads GAGVSQSPSNKVTEKGKDVELRCDPISGHTALYWYRQSLGQGLEFLIYFQGNSAPDKSGLPSDRFSAERTGGSVSTLTIQRTQQEDSAVYLCASSLSPTGTGGSYEQYFGPGTRLTVT.

This clone appeared a few times. The chain links TRBV29-1 to TRBJ1-4; 7 bases line up with TRBD1. This CDR3 contains 12 residues. The germline CDR1 and CDR2 sequences are SQVTM and ANQGSEA. The junction had 4 bases not matched to a gene; V was cut back by 7 bases and J by 5 bases. CDR3 nucleotides: TGCAGCGCAGGGGGAGGGAATGAAAAACTGTTTTTT. This codes for CSAGGGNEKLFF. Drawing the rest from reference TRBV29-1 and TRBJ1-4, the complete variable domain is SAVISQKPSRDICQRGTSLTIQCQVDSQVTMMFWYRQQPGQSLTLIATANQGSEATYESGFVIDKFPISRPNLTFSTLTVSNMSPEDSSIYLCSAGGGNEKLFFGSGTQLSVL.

The rearrangement joins TRBV7-3 to TRBJ2-1; D gene ambiguous. The V and J ends lost 4 bases and 3 bases respectively, with 7 bases between them. This CDR3 has 13 residues. Germline-derived CDR1 and CDR2 are SGHTA and FQGTGA. The CDR3 sequence is CASSYSNYNEQFF. In DNA form, the CDR3 reads TGTGCCAGCAGCTACTCCAACTACAATGAGCAGTTCTTC.

This clone was counted a single time. J is TRBJ1-5 and V is TRBV6-1; D is possibly TRBD1 (5 bases). In germline, CDR1 is MNHNS, CDR2 SASEGT. This CDR3 contains 16 residues. V lost 4 bases, J lost 5 bases, and 18 bases lay in between. The CDR3 sequence is CASSAETGTGDQPQHF. The CDR3 nucleotides are TGTGCCAGCAGTGCAGAAACCGGGACTGGGGATCAGCCCCAGCATTTT.

The chain has TRBV5-8 and TRBJ1-4, with D unclear. CDR1 is SGHTS and CDR2 is YDEGEE in the germline V gene. The V gene lost 0 bases and the J gene lost 8 bases, with 11 bases spanning the gap. The CDR3 length is 14 residues. In nucleotides, the CDR3 is TGTGCCAGCAGCTTGGGATTAAGACTCGAAAAACTGTTTTTT. Its translation is CASSLGLRLEKLFF. Full variable domain (remainder filled in from reference TRBV5-8 and TRBJ1-4): EAGVTQSPTHLIKTRGQQATLRCSPISGHTSVYWYQQALGLGLQFLLWYDEGEERNRGNFPPRFSGRQFPNYSSELNVNALELEDSALYLCASSLGLRLEKLFFGSGTQLSVL.

The rearrangement uses TRBV5-5 and TRBJ1-4, with TRBD1 matching 7 bases. The germline V gene has CDR1 SGHKS and CDR2 YYEKEE (reference sequence). This CDR3 is built from 15 residues. J lost 8 bases, V lost 4 bases, and 11 bases had no gene match. DNA of the CDR3: TGTGCCAGCAGCGTTACAGGGGAGTACGAGGAAAAACTGTTTTTT. It codes for CASSVTGEYEEKLFF.